The 18 T cell receptor beta chains listed next were all sequenced from one sample in a study of cytomegalovirus exposure and HLA in healthy donors. Produced via immunoSEQ multiplex PCR; TCRdb's table is partial and in-frame only. The sample records under 70,000 clones, 85% to 90% being singletons. Input material: PBMCs. The source is a woman aged 18-35 years in good health and CMV-seronegative.

The chain employs TRBV4-2 and TRBJ2-7, with 7 positions matching TRBD2. The CDR3 runs 14 residues. V gave up 0 bases and J gave up 3 bases; unmatched junction bases: 2. Per the germline V gene, CDR1 is LGHNA and CDR2 is YNFKEQ. Written as DNA, the CDR3 is TGTGCCAGCAGCCAAGATGGACTAGGCTACGAGCAGTACTTC. This gives the protein CASSQDGLGYEQYF.

A single count supports this clone. Its ends do not fully match the called genes, so a read error is possible. V is TRBV6-1 and J is TRBJ1-5, with a tentative D call TRBD1 (6 bases). Germline V gives CDR1 MNHNS, CDR2 SASEGT. The CDR3 runs 12 residues. This CDR3 is CASSQTGRDGYF. The CDR3 DNA reads as TGTGCCAGCAGCCAAACAGGGCGTGACGGGTATTTT.

V usage is TRBV5-1 and J usage is TRBJ2-5; possibly TRBD1 for D (5 bases). Germline CDR1 SGHRS, CDR2 YFSETQ. The CDR3 consists of 14 residues. Trimming pared 3 bases from V and 1 base from J, leaving 10 bases between. DNA for the CDR3: TGCGCCAGCAGCTACACAGGTTTCCAAGAGACCCAGTACTTC. Its protein product is CASSYTGFQETQYF.

The chain is built from TRBV7-9 and TRBJ1-5, with D hard to call. The CDR3 consists of 14 residues. The ends were cut back, 2 bases at V and 8 bases at J, with 13 bases in the middle. Germline CDR1 SEHNR, CDR2 FQNEAQ (reference sequence). The chain's CDR3 is CASSLSLEGKPQHF. In DNA form, the CDR3 reads TGTGCCAGCAGCTTATCCTTGGAGGGAAAGCCCCAGCATTTT. The entire variable domain, with the rest obtained from reference TRBV7-9 and TRBJ1-5, is as follows: DTGVSQNPRHKITKRGQNVTFRCDPISEHNRLYWYRQTLGQGPEFLTYFQNEAQLEKSRLLSDRFSAERPKGSFSTLEIQRTEQGDSAMYLCASSLSLEGKPQHFGDGTRLSIL.

This sequence joins TRBV4-2 and TRBJ2-1; TRBD2 matches 8 bases. The CDR3 is 22 residues long. Per germline, CDR1 LGHNA and CDR2 YNFKEQ. The trim removed 3 bases at V and 0 bases at J, leaving 22 bases unmatched. In DNA, the CDR3 is TGTGCCAGCAGCCAGAGTATCCGCGGGGGGACGTATGCGGAAAGCTCCTACAATGAGCAGTTCTTC. It translates to CASSQSIRGGTYAESSYNEQFF.

The genes are TRBV2 and TRBJ2-5, with a possible D match to TRBD2 (6 bases). In germline, CDR1 is SNHLY, CDR2 FYNNEI. Between the trimmed V and J ends, which lost 1 base and 0 bases, there was a span of 12 bases. The CDR3 runs 16 residues. The CDR3, as DNA: TGTGCCAGCAGTGAAGTGGGACTCGTGTACCAAGAGACCCAGTACTTC. Residues: CASSEVGLVYQETQYF. Full variable domain (outside the CDR3, taken from reference TRBV2 and TRBJ2-5): EPEVTQTPSHQVTQMGQEVILRCVPISNHLYFYWYRQILGQKVEFLVSFYNNEISEKSEIFDDQFSVERPDGSNFTLKIRSTKLEDSAMYFCASSEVGLVYQETQYFGPGTRLLVL.

About this clone: The same CDR3 is also encoded by other DNA sequences in this sample. In DNA form, the CDR3 reads TGTGCCAGCAGCCTCGGACTAGCGGGAGTTGAGACCCAGTACTTC. Its translation: CASSLGLAGVETQYF. V and J are TRBV7-3 and TRBJ2-5, with 13 positions matching TRBD2. Trimming removed 5 bases from V and 5 bases from J; junction bases left unmatched: 5. CDR1 is SGHTA and CDR2 is FQGTGA in the germline V gene. The CDR3 sequence is 15 residues long.

The chain uses TRBV19 and TRBJ1-6, with D possibly matching TRBD1 (5 bases). V was cut by 6 bases and J by 7 bases, with 13 bases left in between. This CDR3 is built from 14 residues. Germline V gene sequence: CDR1 LNHDA, CDR2 SQIVND (reference sequence). The CDR3 is CASSTPSGNSPLHF. Written as DNA, the CDR3 is TGTGCCAGTAGCACTCCCTCAGGGAATTCACCCCTCCACTTT.

This chain joins TRBV7-2 and TRBJ2-1; possible D gene TRBD1, 6 bases. Between the trimmed V and J ends, which lost 4 bases and 6 bases, there was a span of 13 bases. This CDR3 has 14 residues. From germline, CDR1 is SGHTA and CDR2 FQGNSA. The CDR3 region is CASSYSRGVNEQFF. The CDR3 DNA is TGTGCCAGCAGCTACTCCAGGGGCGTCAATGAGCAGTTCTTC. The full variable domain, its missing parts supplied by reference TRBV7-2 and TRBJ2-1, is GAGVSQSPSNKVTEKGKDVELRCDPISGHTALYWYRQSLGQGLEFLIYFQGNSAPDKSGLPSDRFSAERTGGSVSTLTIQRTQQEDSAVYLCASSYSRGVNEQFFGPGTRLTVL.

The chain uses TRBV5-6 and TRBJ2-3, with 7 bases identical to TRBD1. The CDR3 extends over 14 amino acids. With V trimmed by 4 bases and J by 0 bases, 2 bases remained unmatched. CDR1 and CDR2 from the germline V gene are SGHDT and YYEEEE. CDR3 amino acids: CASSGTASTDTQYF. CDR3 DNA: TGTGCCAGCAGCGGGACAGCGAGCACAGATACGCAGTATTTT.

CDR3 sequence: CASSQEKLVRDTDTQYF. The CDR3 DNA is TGCGCCAGCAGCCAAGAGAAGTTGGTCCGAGACACAGATACGCAGTATTTT. V gene TRBV4-1 combines with J gene TRBJ2-3; D call uncertain. CDR3 length: 17 amino acids. CDR1 is MGHRA and CDR2 is YSYEKL in the germline V gene. V lost 0 bases and J lost 2, with 15 bases in between.

The V call is TRBV9, the J call TRBJ2-7, with 7 bases that match TRBD2. The CDR3 is 14 amino acids. Germline loops: CDR1 SGDLS, CDR2 YYNGEE. With V trimmed by 1 base and J by 0 bases, 1 base remained unmatched. In DNA form, the CDR3 reads TGTGCCAGCAGCGTAACTAGCGACTCCTACGAGCAGTACTTC. It codes for CASSVTSDSYEQYF.

J is TRBJ1-2 and V is TRBV2; D remains unclear. Germline loops: CDR1 SNHLY, CDR2 FYNNEI. The CDR3 extends over 13 amino acids. Between the trimmed V and J ends, which lost 5 bases and 4 bases, there was a span of 11 bases. The CDR3 sequence is CASSIREIYGYTF. CDR3 coding DNA: TGTGCCAGCAGTATTCGGGAGATCTATGGCTACACCTTC.

V usage is TRBV5-1 and J usage is TRBJ2-3, with TRBD1 as a possible D gene (6 bases). V dropped 4 bases and J dropped 5 bases, with 20 bases sitting between them. The CDR3 has 16 amino acids. Germline loops: CDR1 SGHRS, CDR2 YFSETQ. CDR3 bases: TGCGCCAGCAGCCAGGGGTCTTTCCTTGGGGGAGATACGCAGTATTTT. Its protein is CASSQGSFLGGDTQYF.

The CDR3 spells CASSARHLNQPQHF. CDR3 DNA: TGTGCCAGCAGCGCGCGACACCTCAATCAGCCCCAGCATTTT. This chain joins TRBV7-2 and TRBJ1-5; D ambiguous. The ends were cut back, 5 bases at V and 3 bases at J, with 11 bases in the middle. Germline CDR1 and CDR2: SGHTA and FQGNSA. The CDR3 is made up of 14 amino acids.

The chain joins TRBV28 to TRBJ2-5; no clear D gene. CDR1 and CDR2 from the germline V gene are MDHEN and SYDVKM. The CDR3 runs to 13 residues. The germline V and J ends were trimmed by 3 bases and 3 bases, with 8 bases remaining between them. Here the CDR3 DNA reads TGTGCCAGCAGTTTTTTGTCTGAAGAGACCCAGTACTTC. The encoded protein is CASSFLSEETQYF.

CDR3 residues: CASRGLAGVLDTQYF. CDR3 in DNA: TGTGCCAGCAGGGGACTAGCGGGGGTGCTAGATACGCAGTATTTT. The J gene is TRBJ2-3, the V gene TRBV2, with 14 bases fitting TRBD2. This CDR3 is built from 15 residues. CDR1 is SNHLY, CDR2 FYNNEI, per germline. Trimming cost V 6 bases and J 5 bases; bases outside gene matches: 4.

The chain links TRBV5-1 to TRBJ2-1; tentatively, D is TRBD1 (5 bases). Trimming removed 1 base from V and 1 base from J, with 12 bases in between. Germline V gene data show CDR1 as SGHRS and CDR2 as YFSETQ. This CDR3 is built from 16 residues. The CDR3 DNA reads as TGCGCCAGCAGCTTGCTAGGGGCCAATTCCTACAATGAGCAGTTCTTC. Translation gives CASSLLGANSYNEQFF.